Presented here are 8 T cell receptor beta chains from one specimen sequenced in a study of metastatic and nonmetastatic thyroid tumors. Nobody among the patients had been given any treatment before thyroid surgery. From the PCR reads, TCRdb re-called clones with MiXCR. Here the sample spans about 25,000 clones, 20% to 25% being singletons. Sequenced: blood. These receptors all come from a male donor with papillary thyroid cancer or a benign thyroid nodule (not recorded which). Some clones in this sample may be carry-over from other donors' samples.

Notes on this clone: This sequence may be a read error, since a much larger clone differs from it by one base. The sample carries other DNA sequences with the same CDR3. The CDR3 DNA follows: TGCGCCAGCAGCCGCCTGGGGGCAGGAACTGAAGCCTTCTTT. Its translation: CASSRLGAGTEAFF. The rearrangement joins TRBV5-1 to TRBJ1-1; D might be TRBD1 (6 bases). The CDR3 runs 14 residues. Germline V lookup: CDR1 SGHRS, CDR2 YFSETQ.

By sample fraction, this clone is medium-sized. The chain employs TRBV28 and TRBJ2-7; D not resolved. Trimming took 8 bases from V and 2 from J, leaving 10 bases between them. The CDR3 sequence is 12 residues long. Germline V gene lookup returns CDR1 MDHEN and CDR2 SYDVKM. The CDR3 nucleotides are TGTGCCAGCCAAAAAGGCACCTACGAGCAGTACTTC. This sequence encodes CASQKGTYEQYF.

The sample holds many counts of this clone. This chain links TRBV7-9 with TRBJ2-7; TRBD1 matches 7 bases. The CDR3 contains 15 residues. Germline CDR1 is SEHNR and CDR2 is FQNEAQ (reference sequence). V trimming: 3 bases; J trimming: 3 bases; junction bases outside the gene matches: 8. In DNA form, the CDR3 reads TGTGCCAGCAGCTTTTGGACAGGCGAAAACTACGAGCAGTACTTC. This sequence encodes CASSFWTGENYEQYF.

This clone was recorded at least ten times. V usage is TRBV5-6 and J usage is TRBJ1-4; D is perhaps TRBD1 (5 bases). The CDR3 runs 13 residues. V lost 0 bases and J 9 bases, leaving 9 bases between the germline ends. Germline CDR1 is SGHDT and CDR2 is YYEEEE. The CDR3 spells CASSLVGTQKLFF. CDR3 DNA sequence: TGTGCCAGCAGCTTGGTGGGGACTCAAAAACTGTTTTTT.

This clone was observed at least ten times. The rearrangement uses TRBV7-2 and TRBJ2-3, with D perhaps matching TRBD1 or TRBD2 (6 bases each). V lost 6 bases to trimming and J lost 1 base, with 11 bases between them. This CDR3 is 14 amino acids long. Germline V gives CDR1 SGHTA, CDR2 FQGNSA. The CDR3 loop reads CASSRGLRTDTQYF. The CDR3 nucleotides are TGTGCCAGCAGTCGGGGGCTCCGCACAGATACGCAGTATTTT. The full variable domain, with the rest looked up from reference TRBV7-2 and TRBJ2-3, is GAGVSQSPSNKVTEKGKDVELRCDPISGHTALYWYRQSLGQGLEFLIYFQGNSAPDKSGLPSDRFSAERTGGSVSTLTIQRTQQEDSAVYLCASSRGLRTDTQYFGPGTRLTVL.

This clone was observed many times. The rearrangement links TRBV25-1 to TRBJ2-7, with 8 bases lining up with TRBD2. The CDR3 spans 14 residues. Germline V lookup: CDR1 MGHDK, CDR2 SYGVNS. With V trimmed by 3 bases and J by 6 bases, 7 bases remained unmatched. The CDR3 sequence: CASSDYGGASEQYF. The CDR3 DNA reads TGTGCCAGCAGTGATTACGGGGGGGCGTCCGAGCAGTACTTC.

Many counts were recorded for this clone. The genes are TRBV4-2 and TRBJ2-7; 8 bases are a match to TRBD1. The CDR3 has 14 amino acids. J gave up 2 bases and V 1 base, and 1 base lay outside the gene matches. The germline gives CDR1 LGHNA, CDR2 YNFKEQ. The CDR3 bases are TGTGCCAGCAGCCAAGGGGGACAGGCCTACGAGCAGTACTTC. Protein product: CASSQGGQAYEQYF.

This clone has ten or more counts. The rearrangement links TRBV4-2 to TRBJ2-1; D is unresolved. This CDR3 comprises 15 residues. The V gene's germline CDR1 is LGHNA and CDR2 YNFKEQ. V was pared by 4 bases and J by 1 base, with 11 bases between. CDR3 nucleotide sequence: TGTGCCAGCAGCCCGTCTAGTGAGTCCTACAATGAGCAGTTCTTC. Translation gives CASSPSSESYNEQFF.